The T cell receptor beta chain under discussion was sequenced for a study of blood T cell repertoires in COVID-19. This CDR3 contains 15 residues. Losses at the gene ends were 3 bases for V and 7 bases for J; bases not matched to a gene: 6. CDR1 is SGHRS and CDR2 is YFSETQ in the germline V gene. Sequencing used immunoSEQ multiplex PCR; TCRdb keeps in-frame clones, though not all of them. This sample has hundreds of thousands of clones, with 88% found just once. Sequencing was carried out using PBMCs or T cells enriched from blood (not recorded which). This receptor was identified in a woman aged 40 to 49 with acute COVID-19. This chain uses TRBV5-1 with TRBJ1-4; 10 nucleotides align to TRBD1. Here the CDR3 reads CASSSTGGGPEKLFF. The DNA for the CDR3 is TGCGCCAGCAGCTCGACAGGGGGCGGGCCTGAAAAACTGTTTTTT.